This TCR beta chain was sequenced in a study of blood T cell repertoires in COVID-19. With 1 base removed from V and 6 bases from J, the gap between germline ends came to 9 bases. Germline lookup yields CDR1 SGHDN and CDR2 FVKESK. The CDR3 consists of 13 residues. Sequencing used immunoSEQ multiplex PCR; TCRdb keeps in-frame clones, though not all of them. Of some 450,000 clones listed, about 91% are singletons. Sequencing was performed on peripheral blood. The sequence came from a woman between 50 and 59 years old with COVID-19, enrolled during active disease. The chain uses TRBV14 and TRBJ1-2; the D is unclear. The DNA of the CDR3 is TGTGCCAGCAGCCAAGTTACGCTAGATGGCTACACCTTC. Translated, it gives CASSQVTLDGYTF.